This TCR beta chain stems from a study of CD8 T cells in Susac syndrome. With 7 bases removed from V and 7 bases from J, the gap between germline ends came to 20 bases. This CDR3 is 15 amino acids long. In germline, CDR1 is SNHLY, CDR2 FYNNEI. RNA totalling about 0.5 to 1 ug underwent reverse transcription with random hexamers. TCR beta CDR3 was amplified by immunoSEQ covering 54 Vbeta and 13 Jbeta. TCRdb itself ran the immunoSEQ multiplex PCR reads through MiXCR, one entry per CDR3 protein. The sample consists of 78,000 or so distinct CDR3 sequences, roughly 95% of them appearing once. Peripheral blood CD8+ and CD4+ T cells were profiled by TCR beta sequencing. Bulk CD8+ and CD4+ cells came from magnetic negative isolation; CD8+ TEMRA by FACS.

The receptor comes from a human donor with multiple sclerosis. Sequences were obtained from CD8+ T cells from PBMCs. V usage is TRBV2 and J usage is TRBJ2-1; perhaps D is TRBD1 or TRBD2 (5 bases each). The CDR3 nucleotides read TGTGCCAGCAAAGAGAGGGGTCGGGCCAGTAATGAGCAGTTCTTC. Translating it yields CASKERGRASNEQFF.